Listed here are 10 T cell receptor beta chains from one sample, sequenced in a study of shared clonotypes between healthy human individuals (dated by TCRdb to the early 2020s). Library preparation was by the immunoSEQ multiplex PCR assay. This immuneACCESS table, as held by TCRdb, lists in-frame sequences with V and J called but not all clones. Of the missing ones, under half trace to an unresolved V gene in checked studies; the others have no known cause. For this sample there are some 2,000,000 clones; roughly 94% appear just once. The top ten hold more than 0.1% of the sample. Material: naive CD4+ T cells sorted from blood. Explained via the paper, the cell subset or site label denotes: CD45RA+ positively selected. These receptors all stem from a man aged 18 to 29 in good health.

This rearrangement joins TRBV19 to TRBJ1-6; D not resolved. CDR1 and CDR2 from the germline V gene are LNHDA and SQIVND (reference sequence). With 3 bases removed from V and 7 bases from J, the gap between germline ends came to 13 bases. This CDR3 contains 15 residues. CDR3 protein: CASSIGPANNSPLHF. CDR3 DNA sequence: TGTGCCAGTAGTATCGGACCGGCAAACAATTCACCCCTCCACTTT.

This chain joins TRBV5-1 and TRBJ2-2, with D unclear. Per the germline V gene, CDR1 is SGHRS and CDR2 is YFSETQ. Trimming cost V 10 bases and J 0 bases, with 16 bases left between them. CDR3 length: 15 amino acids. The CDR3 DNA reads TGCGCCTCAACAACCGAACACCCGAACACCGGGGAGCTGTTTTTT. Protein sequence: CASTTEHPNTGELFF.

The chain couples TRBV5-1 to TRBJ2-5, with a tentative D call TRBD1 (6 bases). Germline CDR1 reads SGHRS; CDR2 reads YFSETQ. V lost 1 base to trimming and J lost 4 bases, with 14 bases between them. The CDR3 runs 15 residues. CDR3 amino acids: CASSLMGTGSETQYF. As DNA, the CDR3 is TGCGCCAGCAGCTTGATGGGCACAGGGTCAGAGACCCAGTACTTC.

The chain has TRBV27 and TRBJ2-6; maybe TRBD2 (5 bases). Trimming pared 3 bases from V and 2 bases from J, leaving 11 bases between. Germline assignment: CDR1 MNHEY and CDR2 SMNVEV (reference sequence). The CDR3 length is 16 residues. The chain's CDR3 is CASSFRGLAGANVLTF. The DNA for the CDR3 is TGTGCCAGCAGTTTTCGGGGATTAGCTGGGGCCAACGTCCTGACTTTC.

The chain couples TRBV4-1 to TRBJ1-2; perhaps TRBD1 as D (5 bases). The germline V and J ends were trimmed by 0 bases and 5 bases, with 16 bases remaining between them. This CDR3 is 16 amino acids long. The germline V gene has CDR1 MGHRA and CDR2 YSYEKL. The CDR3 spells CASSQDRWGVSYGYTF. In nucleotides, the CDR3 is TGCGCCAGCAGCCAAGACCGGTGGGGGGTTTCATATGGCTACACCTTC.

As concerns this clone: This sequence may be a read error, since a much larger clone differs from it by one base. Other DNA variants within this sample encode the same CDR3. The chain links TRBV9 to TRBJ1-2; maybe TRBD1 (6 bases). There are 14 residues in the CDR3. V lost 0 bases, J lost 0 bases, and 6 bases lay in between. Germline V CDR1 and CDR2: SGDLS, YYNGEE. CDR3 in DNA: TGTGCCAGCAGCGTAGGGACAGCTAACTATGGCTACACCTTC. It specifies CASSVGTANYGYTF.

CDR3: CASRQAYRQETQYF. The CDR3 DNA follows: TGTGCCAGCCGACAGGCCTACCGCCAAGAGACCCAGTACTTC. J is TRBJ2-5 and V is TRBV6-1; TRBD1 might be the D (6 bases). CDR1 and CDR2 from the germline V gene are MNHNS and SASEGT. The CDR3 covers 14 residues. Deletions cut 8 bases from V and 1 base from J, with 14 bases between.

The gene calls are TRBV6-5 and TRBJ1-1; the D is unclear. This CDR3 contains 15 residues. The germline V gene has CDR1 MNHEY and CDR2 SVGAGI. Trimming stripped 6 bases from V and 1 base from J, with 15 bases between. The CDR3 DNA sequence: TGTGCCAGCAGAGCAGCAACAGTCCCGAACACTGAAGCTTTCTTT. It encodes CASRAATVPNTEAFF.

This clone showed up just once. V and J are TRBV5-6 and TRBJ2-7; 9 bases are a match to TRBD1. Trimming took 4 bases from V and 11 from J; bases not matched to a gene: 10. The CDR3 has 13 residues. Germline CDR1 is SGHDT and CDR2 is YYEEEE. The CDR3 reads CASSGGKDRGKYF. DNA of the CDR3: TGTGCCAGCAGCGGGGGTAAGGACAGGGGTAAGTACTTC.

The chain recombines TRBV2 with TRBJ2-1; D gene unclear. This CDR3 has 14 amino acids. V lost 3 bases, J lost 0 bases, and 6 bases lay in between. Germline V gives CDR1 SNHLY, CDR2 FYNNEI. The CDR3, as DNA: TGTGCCAGCAGTGAGAATAGCTCCTACAATGAGCAGTTCTTC. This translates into CASSENSSYNEQFF.